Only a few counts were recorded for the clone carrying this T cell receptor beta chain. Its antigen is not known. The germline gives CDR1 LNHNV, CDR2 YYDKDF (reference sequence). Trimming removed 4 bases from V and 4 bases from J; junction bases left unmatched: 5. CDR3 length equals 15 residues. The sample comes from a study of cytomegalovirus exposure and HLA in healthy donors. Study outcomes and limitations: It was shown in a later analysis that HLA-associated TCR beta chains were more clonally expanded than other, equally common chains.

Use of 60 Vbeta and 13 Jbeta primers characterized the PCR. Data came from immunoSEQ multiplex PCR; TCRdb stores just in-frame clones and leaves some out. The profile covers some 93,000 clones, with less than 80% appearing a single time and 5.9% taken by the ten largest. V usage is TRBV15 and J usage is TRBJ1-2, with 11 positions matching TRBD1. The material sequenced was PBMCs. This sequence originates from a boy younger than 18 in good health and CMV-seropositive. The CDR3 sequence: CATSTGQGAPYGYTF. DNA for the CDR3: TGTGCCACCAGCACTGGACAGGGGGCACCCTATGGCTACACCTTC.